This T cell receptor beta chain was sequenced in a study of CD8 T cells in ankylosing spondylitis. MiXCR, applied by TCRdb to the 5' RACE reads, yields one record per CDR3 protein. The sample records 700,000 or so distinct CDR3 sequences, 19% being singletons. Remarks on this clonotype: Its antigen is as yet unknown.

V dropped 6 bases and J dropped 3 bases, with 6 bases sitting between them. The CDR3 loop spans 12 amino acids. The germline CDR1 and CDR2 sequences are MNHNY and SVGAGI (reference sequence). Study-wide findings and caveats: Seemingly distinctive of ankylosing spondylitis blood was a TCR beta motif formed by eight highly homologous variants. Disease-linked clones were reportedly significantly enriched in matched ankylosing spondylitis synovial fluid.

V and J are TRBV6-6 and TRBJ2-1; D remains ambiguous. Sequencing was carried out using blood, either unsorted or a sorted T cell fraction (not recorded which). This TCR derives from a male donor with ankylosing spondylitis. CDR3 bases: TGTGCCAGCAGCGTAAACTACAATGAGCAGTTCTTC. Translating it yields CASSVNYNEQFF.